The rows below give T cell receptor beta chains drawn from one sample of a study of blood T cell repertoires in COVID-19. Assay used: immunoSEQ multiplex PCR; TCRdb lists only in-frame clones, some missing. The repertoire consists of about 400,000 clones, with around nine tenths occurring once and the leading ten covering 3%. The sequenced material came from peripheral blood. Receptor source: a human donor in a cohort sampled during active COVID-19. Both conserved end residues are part of each CDR3. The order of the fields is clone size, J gene, V gene, D gene, CDR3 protein, CDR3 DNA. D genes are given only for firm matches. Clone sizes are given selectively: once, few, many, or a class where the clone is expanded.

clone size: .; J gene: TRBJ2-3; V gene: TRBV5-1; D gene: TRBD2; CDR3 protein: CASGLAGGLTDTQYF; CDR3 DNA: TGCGCCAGCGGCCTAGCGGGGGGGCTCACAGATACGCAGTATTTT
clone size: .; J gene: TRBJ2-7; V gene: TRBV3-1/TRBV3-2; D gene: .; CDR3 protein: CASSQGTRQYF; CDR3 DNA: TGTGCCAGCAGCCAAGGGACTCGGCAGTACTTC
clone size: .; J gene: TRBJ2-1; V gene: TRBV7-3; D gene: .; CDR3 protein: CASSLVSSYNEQFF; CDR3 DNA: TGTGCCAGCAGCTTAGTGAGCTCCTACAATGAGCAGTTCTTC
clone size: once; J gene: TRBJ2-1; V gene: TRBV2; D gene: .; CDR3 protein: CASSETETSYNEQFF; CDR3 DNA: TGTGCCAGCAGTGAGACGGAGACTAGTTACAATGAGCAGTTCTTC
clone size: .; J gene: TRBJ1-5; V gene: TRBV28; D gene: .; CDR3 protein: CASSLYPKGGSNQPQHF; CDR3 DNA: TGTGCCAGCAGTTTATACCCTAAGGGGGGGAGCAATCAGCCCCAGCATTTT
clone size: .; J gene: TRBJ2-5; V gene: TRBV4-2; D gene: TRBD2; CDR3 protein: CASSLGTSGRNRGETQYF; CDR3 DNA: TGTGCCAGCAGCCTTGGGACTAGCGGGAGGAATCGGGGGGAGACCCAGTACTTC
clone size: .; J gene: TRBJ1-3; V gene: TRBV2; D gene: .; CDR3 protein: CASNKEGISGNTIYF; CDR3 DNA: TGTGCCAGCAACAAGGAGGGTATCTCTGGAAACACCATATATTTT
clone size: once; J gene: TRBJ1-4; V gene: TRBV30; D gene: .; CDR3 protein: CAWSVIGGKLFF; CDR3 DNA: TGTGCCTGGAGTGTAATCGGCGGAAAACTGTTTTTT
clone size: .; J gene: TRBJ2-1; V gene: TRBV5-8; D gene: TRBD2; CDR3 protein: CASSLGLAGSYNEQFF; CDR3 DNA: TGTGCCAGCAGCTTGGGCCTAGCGGGTTCCTACAATGAGCAGTTCTTC
clone size: once; J gene: TRBJ2-1; V gene: TRBV4-1; D gene: .; CDR3 protein: CASSHTPFIVAALYNEQFF; CDR3 DNA: TGCGCCAGCAGCCATACCCCTTTTATCGTAGCGGCGCTTTACAATGAGCAGTTCTTC
clone size: .; J gene: TRBJ2-4; V gene: TRBV7-2; D gene: .; CDR3 protein: CASSLSRELNIQYF; CDR3 DNA: TGTGCCAGCAGCTTAAGCAGGGAACTAAACATTCAGTACTTC
clone size: .; J gene: TRBJ1-4; V gene: TRBV28; D gene: .; CDR3 protein: CASSSTPGATNEKLFF; CDR3 DNA: TGTGCCAGCAGTTCCACGCCGGGTGCAACTAATGAAAAACTGTTTTTT
clone size: .; J gene: TRBJ2-5; V gene: TRBV28; D gene: .; CDR3 protein: CASSTRMLGRETQYF; CDR3 DNA: TGTGCCAGCAGTACTCGCATGTTGGGGCGAGAGACCCAGTACTTC
clone size: .; J gene: TRBJ2-7; V gene: TRBV3-1/TRBV3-2; D gene: .; CDR3 protein: CASSLDAGTYEQYF; CDR3 DNA: TGTGCCAGCAGCCTCGACGCAGGGACCTACGAGCAGTACTTC
clone size: .; J gene: TRBJ2-7; V gene: TRBV6-6; D gene: TRBD2; CDR3 protein: CASKLAGVESEQYF; CDR3 DNA: TGTGCCAGCAAACTAGCGGGAGTCGAGTCTGAGCAGTACTTC
clone size: .; J gene: TRBJ2-7; V gene: TRBV6-1; D gene: .; CDR3 protein: CASSERPGDEQYF; CDR3 DNA: TGTGCCAGCAGTGAACGACCGGGGGACGAGCAGTACTTC
clone size: .; J gene: TRBJ2-5; V gene: TRBV19; D gene: .; CDR3 protein: CASSPGLQETQYF; CDR3 DNA: TGTGCCAGTAGTCCGGGACTCCAAGAGACCCAGTACTTC
clone size: few; J gene: TRBJ1-1; V gene: TRBV1; D gene: .; CDR3 protein: CTSSQVGTGTTEAFF; CDR3 DNA: .
clone size: .; J gene: TRBJ2-7; V gene: TRBV7-3; D gene: TRBD1; CDR3 protein: CASSTQTGGEQYF; CDR3 DNA: TGTGCCAGCAGCACCCAGACAGGGGGCGAGCAGTACTTC
clone size: .; J gene: TRBJ2-1; V gene: TRBV7-3; D gene: TRBD1; CDR3 protein: CASSSSGTGSYNEQFF; CDR3 DNA: TGTGCCAGCAGCTCATCCGGGACAGGTTCCTACAATGAGCAGTTCTTC
clone size: .; J gene: TRBJ1-1; V gene: TRBV7-9; D gene: .; CDR3 protein: CASSPSPRRAFF; CDR3 DNA: TGTGCCAGCAGCCCCTCCCCTAGGAGAGCTTTCTTT
clone size: once; J gene: TRBJ1-2; V gene: TRBV25-1; D gene: .; CDR3 protein: CASSAPSAIDYGYTF; CDR3 DNA: TGTGCCAGCAGTGCGCCGTCCGCTATCGACTATGGCTACACCTTC
clone size: .; J gene: TRBJ1-2; V gene: TRBV13; D gene: TRBD1; CDR3 protein: CASSFGQGAVYGYTF; CDR3 DNA: TGTGCCAGCAGCTTCGGACAGGGGGCAGTCTATGGCTACACCTTC
clone size: .; J gene: TRBJ2-7; V gene: TRBV2; D gene: TRBD2; CDR3 protein: CASKSPGLAAF; CDR3 DNA: TGTGCCAGCAAATCCCCGGGACTAGCCGCTTTC
clone size: .; J gene: TRBJ2-5; V gene: TRBV6-5; D gene: TRBD2; CDR3 protein: CASSLGLAGKETQYF; CDR3 DNA: TGTGCCAGCAGTCTAGGACTAGCGGGGAAAGAGACCCAGTACTTC
clone size: .; J gene: TRBJ1-2; V gene: TRBV6-6; D gene: .; CDR3 protein: CASSFHIDLYGYTF; CDR3 DNA: TGTGCCAGCAGTTTCCACATCGATTTATATGGCTACACCTTC
clone size: .; J gene: TRBJ1-5; V gene: TRBV18; D gene: .; CDR3 protein: CGWHPRDSNQPQHF; CDR3 DNA: TGTGGGTGGCATCCCAGGGATAGCAATCAGCCCCAGCATTTT
clone size: few; J gene: TRBJ1-1; V gene: TRBV5-4; D gene: .; CDR3 protein: CASSLVGTEAFF; CDR3 DNA: TGTGCCAGCAGCTTGGTCGGCACTGAAGCTTTCTTT
clone size: .; J gene: TRBJ2-2; V gene: TRBV7-6; D gene: .; CDR3 protein: CASSLARASAGELFF; CDR3 DNA: TGTGCCAGCAGCTTAGCGCGGGCTAGCGCCGGGGAGCTGTTTTTT
clone size: .; J gene: TRBJ1-1; V gene: TRBV7-9; D gene: TRBD1; CDR3 protein: CASSLTRDRGPSAFF; CDR3 DNA: TGTGCCAGCAGTCTCACCCGGGACAGGGGCCCGTCAGCTTTCTTT
clone size: .; J gene: TRBJ2-1; V gene: TRBV19; D gene: TRBD2; CDR3 protein: CASSLRGGERYNEQFF; CDR3 DNA: TGTGCCAGTAGTTTGAGGGGAGGGGAGAGGTACAATGAGCAGTTCTTC
clone size: .; J gene: TRBJ2-1; V gene: TRBV27; D gene: TRBD2; CDR3 protein: CASSPRLAGEGEQFF; CDR3 DNA: TGTGCCAGCAGTCCCCGACTAGCGGGAGAGGGAGAGCAGTTCTTC
clone size: .; J gene: TRBJ2-3; V gene: TRBV5-1; D gene: TRBD2; CDR3 protein: CASSPTAGETDTQYF; CDR3 DNA: TGCGCCAGCAGCCCAACTGCGGGAGAGACAGATACGCAGTATTTT
clone size: .; J gene: TRBJ2-3; V gene: TRBV4-2; D gene: TRBD2; CDR3 protein: CASSQEVAGAGTDTQYF; CDR3 DNA: TGTGCCAGCAGCCAAGAGGTAGCGGGAGCGGGCACAGATACGCAGTATTTT
clone size: .; J gene: TRBJ2-3; V gene: TRBV18; D gene: TRBD2; CDR3 protein: CASSPSSGGISTDTQYF; CDR3 DNA: TGTGCCAGCTCACCTTCGAGCGGGGGGATCAGCACAGATACGCAGTATTTT
clone size: few; J gene: TRBJ2-2; V gene: TRBV18; D gene: .; CDR3 protein: CASSRVLQGLHTGELFF; CDR3 DNA: TGTGCCAGCTCACGAGTTTTGCAGGGGCTACACACCGGGGAGCTGTTTTTT
clone size: .; J gene: TRBJ2-1; V gene: TRBV24-1; D gene: TRBD1; CDR3 protein: CATSDPGQGARGEQFF; CDR3 DNA: TGTGCCACCAGTGATCCGGGACAGGGGGCGAGGGGTGAGCAGTTCTTC
clone size: .; J gene: TRBJ2-7; V gene: TRBV5-1; D gene: .; CDR3 protein: CASSVGTYEQYF; CDR3 DNA: TGCGCCAGCAGCGTCGGGACATACGAGCAGTACTTC
clone size: .; J gene: TRBJ2-7; V gene: TRBV5-1; D gene: TRBD2; CDR3 protein: CASSGSSGRGGDEQYF; CDR3 DNA: TGCGCCAGCAGCGGATCTAGCGGGAGAGGGGGGGACGAGCAGTACTTC
clone size: .; J gene: TRBJ2-7; V gene: TRBV5-4; D gene: .; CDR3 protein: CASSLGRVGLEQYF; CDR3 DNA: TGTGCCAGCAGCTTGGGGCGGGTCGGGCTCGAGCAGTACTTC
clone size: .; J gene: TRBJ1-2; V gene: TRBV4-1; D gene: .; CDR3 protein: CASSQVRGRGGYTF; CDR3 DNA: TGCGCCAGCAGCCAAGTAAGAGGGAGGGGTGGCTACACCTTC
clone size: .; J gene: TRBJ2-3; V gene: TRBV18; D gene: TRBD1; CDR3 protein: CASSARQGTRDTQYF; CDR3 DNA: TGTGCCAGCTCAGCGAGACAGGGTACGAGAGATACGCAGTATTTT
clone size: once; J gene: TRBJ1-5; V gene: TRBV15; D gene: .; CDR3 protein: CATSPSSNQPQHF; CDR3 DNA: TGTGCCACCAGCCCGTCGAGCAATCAGCCCCAGCATTTT
clone size: .; J gene: TRBJ2-7; V gene: TRBV6-5; D gene: .; CDR3 protein: CASSLNDQGGQYF; CDR3 DNA: TGTGCCAGCAGTTTGAACGACCAGGGCGGGCAGTACTTC
clone size: .; J gene: TRBJ2-3; V gene: TRBV5-5; D gene: TRBD2; CDR3 protein: CASSRGTSGRVDTQYF; CDR3 DNA: TGTGCCAGCAGCCGTGGGACTAGCGGGAGAGTGGATACGCAGTATTTT
clone size: .; J gene: TRBJ2-7; V gene: TRBV5-1; D gene: TRBD1; CDR3 protein: CASSLGTGRHYEQYF; CDR3 DNA: TGCGCCAGCAGCTTGGGGACAGGGCGGCACTACGAGCAGTACTTC